These T cell receptor beta chains were read from a single sample in a study of post-analysis software for immune sequencing data. TCRdb ran MiXCR on the PCR reads and lists one entry per CDR3 protein. The sample has 350,000 to 500,000 distinct CDR3 sequences; approximately 42% are singletons. The sequenced material came from blood. Receptor source: a girl aged 2-10 years with multiple sclerosis. Both conserved end residues are part of each CDR3. D genes are given only for firm matches. Size tells how often a clone was seen (once, few, many) or the class of an expanded clone, and some rows leave it out.

j_call v_call clone_size d_call cdr3_aa cdr3_nt
TRBJ2-1 TRBV15 - TRBD2 CATSREASGRPYNEQFF TGTGCCACCAGCAGAGAGGCTAGCGGGAGGCCTTACAATGAGCAGTTCTTC
TRBJ2-1 TRBV28 few TRBD2 CASSFNSGGYNEQFF TGTGCCAGCAGTTTTAACAGCGGGGGTTACAATGAGCAGTTCTTC
TRBJ2-7 TRBV28 - - CASSAGNYEQYF TGTGCCAGCAGTGCAGGGAATTACGAGCAGTACTTC
TRBJ2-5 TRBV20-1 - - CSTSLAVAPEETQYF TGCAGTACTTCCCTCGCGGTTGCCCCGGAAGAGACCCAGTACTTC
TRBJ2-7 TRBV6-2/TRBV6-3 few TRBD1 CASSYRDRARSIEQYF TGTGCCAGCAGTTACCGAGACAGGGCGCGTTCGATCGAGCAGTACTTC
TRBJ1-1 TRBV7-9 few - CASSMGGLPEAFF TGTGCCAGCAGCATGGGGGGGCTTCCTGAAGCTTTCTTT
TRBJ2-1 TRBV20-1 few - CSAKAFRVDNEQFF TGCAGTGCCAAGGCTTTTCGGGTGGACAATGAGCAGTTCTTC
TRBJ2-5 TRBV29-1 many TRBD2 CSVATGTSGVQETQYF TGCAGCGTTGCAACCGGGACTAGCGGGGTCCAAGAGACCCAGTACTTC
TRBJ2-5 TRBV12-5 - - CASGLATGPIAETQYF TGTGCTAGTGGTTTGGCAACAGGGCCAATTGCGGAGACCCAGTACTTC
TRBJ2-7 TRBV12-3/TRBV12-4 many - CASSLIHEQYF TGTGCCAGCAGTTTAATCCACGAGCAGTACTTC
TRBJ2-5 TRBV6-2/TRBV6-3 few - CASSYPHGGKETQYF TGTGCCAGCAGTTACCCACACGGGGGAAAGGAGACCCAGTACTTC
TRBJ1-2 TRBV5-6 few - CASSLSGGDGYTF TGTGCCAGCAGCTTGTCCGGGGGCGATGGCTACACCTTC
TRBJ2-1 TRBV10-3 - - CAISGTHEQFF TGTGCCATCAGTGGTACCCATGAGCAGTTCTTC
TRBJ2-4 TRBV7-9 few - CASSQEAAGKNIQYF TGTGCCAGCAGTCAAGAGGCCGCGGGCAAAAACATTCAGTACTTC
TRBJ1-2 TRBV5-1 many TRBD1 CASSSTGNYGYTF TGCGCCAGCAGCTCGACAGGGAACTATGGCTACACCTTC
TRBJ2-7 TRBV15 - - CATSAPPSPYEQYF TGTGCCACCAGCGCTCCCCCTTCGCCCTACGAGCAGTACTTC
TRBJ1-1 TRBV11-1 - TRBD1 CASTADRDTEAFF TGTGCCAGCACCGCTGACAGGGACACTGAAGCTTTCTTT
TRBJ1-1 TRBV7-2 - - CASSQRQGLDTEAFF TGTGCCAGCAGCCAACGCCAGGGTCTGGACACTGAAGCTTTCTTT
TRBJ1-2 TRBV6-5 - - CASNHRQGRNYGYTF TGTGCCAGCAATCATAGGCAGGGGAGAAACTATGGCTACACCTTC
TRBJ2-7 TRBV10-2 few - CASSDAWPNSYEQYF TGCGCCAGCAGTGATGCATGGCCGAATTCCTACGAGCAGTACTTC
TRBJ2-2 TRBV7-9 few - CASSFGRPDKNTGELFF TGTGCCAGCAGCTTTGGCCGTCCCGACAAGAACACCGGGGAGCTGTTTTTT
TRBJ2-1 TRBV20-1 - - CSASFEGMYSYNEQFF TGCAGTGCTAGCTTCGAGGGTATGTACTCCTACAATGAGCAGTTCTTC
TRBJ2-7 TRBV4-2 - - CASSQEGTLSYEQYF TGTGCCAGCAGCCAAGAGGGTACACTTTCCTACGAGCAGTACTTC
TRBJ2-1 TRBV7-9 few TRBD1 CASRVRPGQGGNEQFF TGTGCCAGCAGAGTTCGCCCGGGACAGGGGGGCAATGAGCAGTTCTTC
TRBJ2-3 TRBV7-3 few TRBD1 CASRGTGTTDTQYF TGTGCCAGCAGGGGGACAGGGACCACAGATACGCAGTATTTT
TRBJ2-5 TRBV20-1 few TRBD1 CSAEQGITETQYF TGCAGTGCGGAACAGGGGATAACAGAGACCCAGTACTTC
TRBJ2-1 TRBV29-1 - TRBD1 CSAWDSGTRNEQFF TGCAGCGCCTGGGACAGTGGGACCCGCAATGAGCAGTTCTTC
TRBJ2-3 TRBV5-1 - - CASSWRVGTDTQYF TGCGCCAGCAGCTGGAGAGTAGGCACAGATACGCAGTATTTT
TRBJ2-3 TRBV12-3/TRBV12-4 - - CASSFLGGSTDTQYF TGTGCCAGCAGTTTTTTAGGGGGGTCGACAGATACGCAGTATTTT
TRBJ1-4 TRBV5-1 - TRBD1 CVSSLGTATNEKLFF TGCGTCAGCAGCTTGGGGACAGCAACTAATGAAAAACTGTTTTTT
TRBJ2-7 TRBV28 few - CASSSADRYSYEQYF TGTGCCAGCAGTTCAGCTGACCGTTACTCCTACGAGCAGTACTTC
TRBJ1-5 TRBV20-1 once - CSARDLGIGRIGNQPQHF TGCAGTGCTAGAGATCTAGGTATTGGGCGTATTGGCAATCAGCCCCAGCATTTT
TRBJ2-1 TRBV12-5 few TRBD1 CASHKPDRGNEQFF TGTGCTAGCCACAAGCCAGACAGGGGCAATGAGCAGTTCTTC
TRBJ2-5 TRBV6-1 few - CASSPGRVTGRGETQYF TGTGCCAGCAGTCCGGGTCGGGTCACAGGGAGAGGGGAGACCCAGTACTTC
TRBJ1-1 TRBV12-3/TRBV12-4 - - CASSLIRGAETEAFF TGTGCCAGCAGTTTAATACGGGGCGCGGAAACTGAAGCTTTCTTT
TRBJ1-2 TRBV6-5 - TRBD1 CASSYPNGQGWMDYGYTF TGCGCCAGCAGTTACCCAAACGGACAGGGTTGGATGGACTATGGCTACACCTTC
TRBJ2-1 TRBV20-1 - TRBD2 CSARVSGRAREQFF TGCAGTGCTAGAGTTAGCGGGAGGGCAAGGGAGCAGTTCTTC
TRBJ2-1 TRBV29-1 - TRBD2 CSVEDTGLAGVYNEQFF TGCAGCGTTGAAGACACTGGACTAGCGGGAGTCTACAATGAGCAGTTCTTC
TRBJ1-4 TRBV3-1 - - CASSRVVAPNEKRFF TGTGCCAGCAGCCGAGTCGTGGCCCCCAATGAAAAACGGTTTTTT
TRBJ1-4 TRBV12-3/TRBV12-4 few - CASTLGQGGEKLFF TGTGCCAGCACCCTTGGGCAGGGAGGTGAAAAACTGTTTTTT
TRBJ2-7 TRBV12-3/TRBV12-4 few TRBD2 CATSSGSLDEQYF TGTGCCACCTCAAGCGGGAGTCTGGACGAGCAGTACTTC
TRBJ2-7 TRBV2 few TRBD1 CASRKQGAQEQYF TGTGCCAGCAGGAAACAGGGGGCGCAGGAGCAGTACTTC
TRBJ2-4 TRBV6-5 few TRBD1 CASSYLGGAAKNIQYF TGTGCCAGCAGCTACCTAGGGGGCGCAGCCAAAAACATTCAGTACTTC
TRBJ1-2 TRBV18 few - CASSPSSDRPSYTF TGTGCCAGCTCACCCTCAAGCGACAGGCCTAGCTACACCTTC
TRBJ2-7 TRBV6-6 many TRBD2 CASTVGGGPVNEQYF TGTGCCAGCACCGTGGGGGGAGGGCCGGTAAACGAGCAGTACTTC
TRBJ1-2 TRBV10-3 few - CAISEYRENYGYTF TGTGCCATCAGTGAGTACAGGGAGAACTATGGCTACACCTTC
TRBJ2-5 TRBV7-2 - - CASSASSGLETQYF TGTGCCAGCAGCGCCAGCTCGGGTTTGGAGACCCAGTACTTC
TRBJ2-1 TRBV10-2 - TRBD2 CASSESRGGPYNEQFF TGCGCCAGCAGTGAGAGCCGGGGGGGCCCTTACAATGAGCAGTTCTTC
TRBJ1-2 TRBV4-1 few - CASSPWTDSYGYTF TGCGCCAGCAGCCCTTGGACCGACAGCTATGGCTACACCTTC
TRBJ2-7 TRBV28 - - CASSLASEPYEQYF TGTGCCAGCAGTCTTGCTAGCGAGCCCTACGAGCAGTACTTC
TRBJ2-1 TRBV10-3 few - CAIRDYYNEQFF TGTGCCATCAGAGACTATTACAATGAGCAGTTCTTC
TRBJ2-5 TRBV9 - TRBD2 CASSVEGGLAEETQYF TGTGCCAGCAGCGTAGAGGGCGGGCTAGCGGAAGAGACCCAGTACTTC
TRBJ2-1 TRBV6-5 few - CASSYSIQGLARGHEQFF TGTGCCAGCAGTTACTCGATTCAGGGGCTAGCGAGAGGTCATGAGCAGTTCTTC
TRBJ2-7 TRBV10-3 - - CAISEFTGVTYEQYF TGTGCCATCAGTGAGTTCACAGGTGTGACTTACGAGCAGTACTTC
TRBJ1-5 TRBV12-3/TRBV12-4 few - CASSSIWGGNQPQHF TGTGCCAGCAGTTCTATCTGGGGAGGCAATCAGCCCCAGCATTTT
TRBJ2-1 TRBV13 - TRBD2 CASGIGTSGYNEQFF TGTGCCAGCGGAATAGGGACTAGCGGGTACAATGAGCAGTTCTTC
TRBJ2-1 TRBV5-1 - TRBD1 CASFGTGGLGRSYNEQFF TGCGCCAGTTTCGGGACAGGGGGCCTCGGGAGGTCCTACAATGAGCAGTTCTTC
TRBJ2-1 TRBV20-1 - TRBD1 CSAREKGARKHNEQFF TGCAGTGCTAGAGAGAAGGGGGCGCGGAAGCACAATGAGCAGTTCTTC
TRBJ2-1 TRBV5-1 few - CASSLTSRGDEQFF TGCGCCAGCAGCTTGACTAGCAGGGGGGATGAGCAGTTCTTC
TRBJ2-3 TRBV5-1 few TRBD2 CASSKGLAGVPDTQYF TGCGCCAGCAGCAAGGGACTAGCGGGAGTACCAGATACGCAGTATTTT